Shown below are 20 T cell receptor beta chains from a single sample sequenced in a study of T cell changes during pregnancy in multiple sclerosis. Produced via immunoSEQ multiplex PCR; TCRdb's table is partial and in-frame only. The sample holds around 44,000 clones, approximately 94% seen once. The sequences come from CD8+ T cells from peripheral blood mononuclear cells, collected in the third trimester of pregnancy. The receptors originated from a female donor with multiple sclerosis, enrolled in a pregnancy study.

The gene calls are TRBV11-2 and TRBJ2-3, with TRBD2 as a possible D gene (6 bases). Germline CDR1 reads SGHAT; CDR2 reads FQNNGV. Between the trimmed V and J ends, which lost 0 bases and 0 bases, there was a span of 10 bases. The CDR3 sequence is 16 residues long. In nucleotides, the CDR3 is TGTGCCAGCAGCTTAGATTGGAGGGCCAGCACAGATACGCAGTATTTT. Protein sequence: CASSLDWRASTDTQYF.

The chain combines TRBV5-1 with TRBJ1-1; 9 positions match TRBD1. J was trimmed by 11 bases and V by 1 base; bases with no gene match: 6. This CDR3 is built from 13 residues. Germline V CDR1 and CDR2: SGHRS, YFSETQ. CDR3 in amino acids: CASSLTGGDLAFF. The CDR3 DNA follows: TGCGCCAGCAGCTTGACAGGGGGCGATTTGGCTTTCTTT. Using reference TRBV5-1 and TRBJ1-1 for the parts outside the CDR3, the full variable domain is KAGVTQTPRYLIKTRGQQVTLSCSPISGHRSVSWYQQTPGQGLQFLFEYFSETQRNKGNFPGRFSGRQFSNSRSEMNVSTLELGDSALYLCASSLTGGDLAFFGQGTRLTVV.

The chain joins TRBV7-9 to TRBJ2-1; the match to TRBD2 covers 13 bases. V gave up 5 bases and J gave up 3 bases; unmatched junction bases: 7. The CDR3 runs to 17 residues. Germline V gene data show CDR1 as SEHNR and CDR2 as FQNEAQ (reference sequence). In DNA, the CDR3 is TGTGCCAGCAGCCCCCGGACTAGCGGGAGTGTCTACAATGAGCAGTTCTTC. It translates to CASSPRTSGSVYNEQFF.

The rearrangement joins TRBV29-1 to TRBJ2-7; 8 bases align to TRBD2. The CDR3 extends over 14 amino acids. The germline V gene has CDR1 SQVTM and CDR2 ANQGSEA. Losses at the gene ends were 6 bases for V and 2 bases for J; bases not matched to a gene: 9. Here the CDR3 DNA reads TGCAGCGTCAATCTAGCGGGCGGCCCCTACGAGCAGTACTTC. It specifies CSVNLAGGPYEQYF.

The V call is TRBV4-1, the J call TRBJ2-3, with 8 bases identical to TRBD2. V lost 4 bases, J lost 10 bases, and 10 bases stayed unmatched. The CDR3 extends over 14 amino acids. CDR1 and CDR2 (germline): MGHRA, YSYEKL. CDR3 region: CASSPAQRERAQYF. The CDR3 nucleotides read TGCGCCAGCAGCCCCGCCCAGCGGGAGCGGGCGCAGTATTTT.

This clone appeared a single time. The chain joins TRBV18 to TRBJ2-6; a weak D match, TRBD1 (6 bases). The V gene lost 2 bases and the J gene lost 2 bases, with 16 bases spanning the gap. The CDR3 is 18 residues long. The germline V gene has CDR1 KGHSH and CDR2 LQKENI. DNA for the CDR3: TGTGCCAGCTCACCATTTCGACAGGTGGAGCCTGGGGCCAACGTCCTGACTTTC. Translation: CASSPFRQVEPGANVLTF.

The chain links TRBV7-8 to TRBJ2-6; D is perhaps TRBD1 (5 bases). CDR1 is SGHVS, CDR2 FQNEAQ, per germline. The CDR3 is made up of 17 amino acids. V was cut by 5 bases and J by 0 bases, with 14 bases left in between. The CDR3 sequence: CASSPWTSRSGANVLTF. The CDR3 DNA reads TGTGCCAGCAGCCCATGGACAAGCCGCTCTGGGGCCAACGTCCTGACTTTC.

The V and J genes are TRBV25-1 and TRBJ1-6; tentatively, D is TRBD1 (5 bases). CDR1 MGHDK and CDR2 SYGVNS come from the germline V gene. The CDR3 is 14 amino acids. V gave up 1 base and J gave up 7 bases, with 8 bases separating them. CDR3 sequence: CASSESGGNSPLHF. CDR3 sequence (DNA): TGTGCCAGCAGTGAATCTGGGGGGAATTCACCCCTCCACTTT.

The chain uses TRBV6-1 and TRBJ2-2; 7 bases map to TRBD2. The V and J ends lost 7 bases and 3 bases, in that order; junction bases with no gene match: 5. Germline CDR1 reads MNHNS; CDR2 reads SASEGT. The CDR3 extends over 14 amino acids. In DNA form, the CDR3 reads TGTGCCAGCAACCGGGACTACGACACCGGGGAGCTGTTTTTT. It yields the protein CASNRDYDTGELFF.

The chain uses TRBV19 and TRBJ2-7; 7 nucleotides match TRBD2. Trimming at V came to 3 bases and at J to 0 bases, leaving 8 bases not matched to a gene. Germline CDR1 is LNHDA and CDR2 is SQIVND (reference sequence). This CDR3 is 16 amino acids long. As DNA, the CDR3 is TGTGCCAGTAGTATTAACCGGCTAGCGGCCTCCTACGAGCAGTACTTC. This sequence encodes CASSINRLAASYEQYF.

CDR3 sequence (DNA): TGCAGCGCTGTCCGTCAGCGGGAGTACTTC. Protein product: CSAVRQREYF. The chain joins TRBV29-1 to TRBJ2-7, with D tentatively TRBD2 (6 bases). V was trimmed by 7 bases and J by 11 bases, leaving 15 bases between them. This CDR3 spans 10 amino acids. Germline V gene data show CDR1 as SQVTM and CDR2 as ANQGSEA.

This chain's CDR3 is CASSLNPRTSGDEQFF. For the CDR3, the DNA is TGTGCCAGCAGTTTAAACCCACGGACTAGCGGCGATGAGCAGTTCTTC. The chain employs TRBV28 and TRBJ2-1, with TRBD2 matching over 10 bases. The trim removed 2 bases at V and 8 bases at J, leaving 9 bases unmatched. Germline CDR1 and CDR2: MDHEN and SYDVKM. This CDR3 region has 16 residues.

The rearrangement uses TRBV19 and TRBJ2-3; 11 bases fit TRBD2. This CDR3 is 15 amino acids long. J was trimmed by 1 base and V by 4 bases; bases with no gene match: 1. Germline assignment: CDR1 LNHDA and CDR2 SQIVND (reference sequence). The CDR3 coding sequence is TGTGCCAGTAGTACACTAGCGGGAGGCACAGATACGCAGTATTTT. Encoded protein: CASSTLAGGTDTQYF.

The J gene is TRBJ2-7, the V gene TRBV27; 9 nucleotides line up with TRBD1. The germline CDR1 and CDR2 sequences are MNHEY and SMNVEV (reference sequence). The CDR3 is 15 amino acids. V lost 6 bases, J lost 4 bases, and 10 bases stayed unmatched. CDR3 region: CASSYSRTGVYEQYF. The CDR3 DNA sequence: TGTGCCAGCAGCTACTCACGGACAGGGGTGTACGAGCAGTACTTC.

This clone was seen a single time. The chain combines TRBV7-9 with TRBJ2-2; weak D call: TRBD2 (5 bases). CDR3 length equals 19 residues. Trimming took off 5 bases at V and 4 bases at J, with 26 bases between the two ends. Germline assignment: CDR1 SEHNR and CDR2 FQNEAQ (reference sequence). The CDR3 nucleotides are TGTGCCAGCAGCGGGAGCGTACGGGCATCGCAGTCTAGCACCGGGGAGCTGTTTTTT. It codes for CASSGSVRASQSSTGELFF.

The chain combines TRBV11-2 with TRBJ2-1; 7 nucleotides agree with TRBD2. Per germline, CDR1 SGHAT and CDR2 FQNNGV. V lost 1 base, J lost 5 bases, and 8 bases stayed unmatched. The CDR3 length is 16 residues. The CDR3 spells CASSLGGGWVNNEQFF. DNA for the CDR3: TGTGCCAGCAGCTTAGGGGGAGGGTGGGTGAACAATGAGCAGTTCTTC.

The chain links TRBV29-1 to TRBJ1-2; D perhaps matches TRBD1 (6 bases). Trimming cost V 7 bases and J 5 bases, with 17 bases left between them. This CDR3 is built from 13 residues. The germline V gene has CDR1 SQVTM and CDR2 ANQGSEA. The CDR3 DNA is TGCAGCGCTGGACAGCCGACCCCTTATGGCTACACCTTC. Protein product: CSAGQPTPYGYTF.

The CDR3 DNA follows: TGTGCCAGCAGTCGGGGTAGCGTGAACTACAATGAGCAGTTCTTC. Its translation is CASSRGSVNYNEQFF. The V and J genes are TRBV27 and TRBJ2-1; D is possibly TRBD2 (5 bases). The CDR3 is made up of 15 amino acids. V was clipped by 5 bases and J by 3 bases, with 14 bases between them. The germline CDR1 and CDR2 sequences are MNHEY and SMNVEV (reference sequence).

This chain links TRBV6-6 with TRBJ2-2; possible D gene TRBD1, 6 bases. V dropped 7 bases and J dropped 6 bases, with 15 bases sitting between them. The CDR3 runs to 14 residues. Germline loops: CDR1 MNHNY, CDR2 SVGAGI (reference sequence). The DNA for the CDR3 is TGTGCCAGCAAAGGACAGTTAGACTCCGGGGAGCTGTTTTTT. It translates to CASKGQLDSGELFF.

Only a few counts were recorded for this clone. The V and J genes are TRBV19 and TRBJ1-5, with D possibly being TRBD1 (6 bases). The CDR3 runs to 14 residues. Trimming took 3 bases from V and 4 from J, leaving 10 bases between them. Per the germline V gene, CDR1 is LNHDA and CDR2 is SQIVND (reference sequence). The CDR3: CASSIRTANQPQHF. In nucleotides, the CDR3 is TGTGCCAGTAGTATCCGGACAGCTAATCAGCCCCAGCATTTT. Variable domain in full (rest from reference TRBV19 and TRBJ1-5): DGGITQSPKYLFRKEGQNVTLSCEQNLNHDAMYWYRQDPGQGLRLIYYSQIVNDFQKGDIAEGYSVSREKKESFPLTVTSAQKNPTAFYLCASSIRTANQPQHFGDGTRLSIL.